Below, 21 T cell receptor beta chains from the same sample are listed, as sequenced in a study of blood T cell repertoires in COVID-19. Sequenced by immunoSEQ multiplex PCR; TCRdb stores in-frame clones only, minus some. The repertoire holds over 200,000 clones, 90% to 95% seen once, with more than 1% in the top ten. The source material was PBMCs or T cells enriched from blood (not recorded which). The source is a human donor in a cohort exposed to, infected with or recovered from COVID-19 (not recorded which). The donor label of this sample is uncertain.

The chain links TRBV13 to TRBJ1-1, with 7 nucleotides matching TRBD1. From germline, CDR1 is PRHDT and CDR2 FYEKMQ (reference sequence). This CDR3 has 15 amino acids. Trimming at V came to 4 bases and at J to 0 bases, leaving 5 bases not matched to a gene. The CDR3 loop is CASSSTGALNTEAFF. CDR3 in DNA: TGTGCCAGCAGCTCCACAGGGGCCCTGAACACTGAAGCTTTCTTT.

J is TRBJ2-3 and V is TRBV10-1; TRBD2 aligns across 14 bases. V trimming: 6 bases; J trimming: 6 bases; junction bases outside the gene matches: 8. The CDR3 runs 16 residues. Germline V gene data show CDR1 as WNHNN and CDR2 as SYGVQD (reference sequence). CDR3 sequence (DNA): TGCGCCAGCAGCTCTCCGGGACTAGCGGGGGTGGATACGCAGTATTTT. The encoded protein is CASSSPGLAGVDTQYF.

The rearrangement joins TRBV29-1 to TRBJ1-2; TRBD1 aligns across 7 bases. The CDR3 is 13 residues long. Germline CDR1 SQVTM, CDR2 ANQGSEA. Trimming at V came to 7 bases and at J to 1 base, leaving 6 bases not matched to a gene. This CDR3 is CSAWDSNNYGYTF. The CDR3 DNA is TGCAGCGCTTGGGACAGCAATAACTATGGCTACACCTTC.

V usage is TRBV11-2 and J usage is TRBJ1-1; 8 nucleotides line up with TRBD1. The V segment lost 5 bases and the J segment 6 bases; nucleotides outside the gene matches: 17. CDR3 length equals 17 residues. The germline gives CDR1 SGHAT, CDR2 FQNNGV. CDR3 protein: CASSPLDRVHGMAEAFF. The CDR3 DNA is TGTGCCAGCAGCCCTTTGGACAGGGTGCACGGGATGGCTGAAGCTTTCTTT.

This rearrangement joins TRBV5-1 to TRBJ1-2; the match to TRBD1 covers 10 bases. From germline, CDR1 is SGHRS and CDR2 YFSETQ. The CDR3 is 15 amino acids. Trimming at V came to 5 bases and at J to 4 bases, leaving 8 bases not matched to a gene. The CDR3 bases are TGCGCCAGCAGGGGCCGGACAGGGGGTTTCTATGGCTACACCTTC. Amino acid sequence: CASRGRTGGFYGYTF.

The chain has TRBV5-4 and TRBJ2-2, with 8 positions matching TRBD1. This CDR3 is 16 amino acids long. Per germline, CDR1 SGHNT and CDR2 YYREEE (reference sequence). The junction had 6 bases not matched to a gene; V was cut back by 4 bases and J by 1 base. The CDR3 spells CASSLPGQVNTGELFF. CDR3 DNA: TGTGCCAGCAGCCTCCCGGGACAGGTGAACACCGGGGAGCTGTTTTTT.

This chain joins TRBV2 and TRBJ2-7; D perhaps matches TRBD1 (6 bases). Deletions cut 4 bases from V and 4 bases from J, with 11 bases between. Germline V gives CDR1 SNHLY, CDR2 FYNNEI. The CDR3 loop spans 13 amino acids. The DNA of the CDR3 is TGTGCCAGCAGTGCCCGAACAGGGTACGAGCAGTACTTC. As protein: CASSARTGYEQYF.

This clone was seen just once. V and J are TRBV30 and TRBJ1-2; 9 nucleotides align to TRBD1. With 2 bases clipped from V and 8 bases from J, the junction kept 15 bases outside the gene matches. The CDR3 is 16 amino acids. The germline CDR1 and CDR2 sequences are GTSNPN and SVGIG (reference sequence). CDR3 in amino acids: CAWSTPGTGNLEGYTF. For the CDR3, the DNA is TGTGCCTGGAGTACCCCCGGGACAGGGAACCTAGAGGGCTACACCTTC.

This clone showed up just once. J is TRBJ1-2 and V is TRBV12-3 or TRBV12-4; TRBD1 might be the D (5 bases). The V end lost 3 bases, the J end lost 5 bases, and 10 bases lay between the germline ends. The CDR3 length is 13 residues. The CDR3 bases are TGTGCCAGCAGTTTCCAGACAGTTTATGGCTACACCTTC. Its translation is CASSFQTVYGYTF.

The genes are TRBV28 and TRBJ1-2; a weak D match, TRBD1 (6 bases). Germline CDR1 and CDR2: MDHEN and SYDVKM. V was trimmed by 3 bases and J by 8 bases, leaving 10 bases between them. The CDR3 has 12 residues. CDR3 residues: CASSFYREGYTF. The CDR3 DNA follows: TGTGCCAGCAGTTTTTACAGGGAGGGCTACACCTTC.

This clone was counted a few times. The chain employs TRBV6-2 or TRBV6-3 and TRBJ2-1; D unresolved. Between the trimmed V and J ends, which lost 5 bases and 1 base, there was a span of 9 bases. CDR3 length equals 14 residues. Germline CDR1 and CDR2: MNHEY and SVGEGT. CDR3 DNA sequence: TGTGCCAGCAGTCTCACCGGGTCCTACAATGAGCAGTTCTTC. It translates to CASSLTGSYNEQFF.

The table lists this clone with a count of one. This chain joins TRBV5-6 and TRBJ1-1; TRBD1 aligns across 7 bases. Looked up from germline, CDR1 is SGHDT and CDR2 is YYEEEE. Losses at the gene ends were 3 bases for V and 7 bases for J; bases not matched to a gene: 6. This CDR3 is built from 13 residues. Here the CDR3 DNA reads TGTGCCAGCAGCTCCCTGACAGGGCATGAAGCTTTCTTT. Translating gives CASSSLTGHEAFF.

The chain links TRBV4-1 to TRBJ1-6; TRBD1 is a possible D gene (6 bases). Germline V gene lookup returns CDR1 MGHRA and CDR2 YSYEKL. V was trimmed by 4 bases and J by 5 bases, leaving 18 bases between them. CDR3 size: 17 residues. CDR3 residues: CASSLRSGKGDNSPLHF. The DNA for the CDR3 is TGCGCCAGCAGCCTTCGCTCGGGGAAGGGGGATAATTCACCCCTCCACTTT.

This clone has just a few counts. The gene calls are TRBV7-6 and TRBJ2-2; possible D gene TRBD1, 7 bases. CDR3 length: 15 residues. V lost 5 bases, J lost 5 bases, and 15 bases lay in between. The germline gives CDR1 SGHVS, CDR2 FNYEAQ. The CDR3 DNA sequence: TGTGCCAGCAGCCAACCGACAGGGAGGACCGGGGAGCTGTTTTTT. It specifies CASSQPTGRTGELFF. Supplemented by reference TRBV7-6 and TRBJ2-2, the full variable domain reads GAGVSQSPRYKVTKRGQDVALRCDPISGHVSLYWYRQALGQGPEFLTYFNYEAQQDKSGLPNDRFSAERPEGSISTLTIQRTEQRDSAMYRCASSQPTGRTGELFFGEGSRLTVL.

This chain connects TRBV19 to TRBJ2-7; tentative D call: TRBD2 (7 bases). The germline V gene has CDR1 LNHDA and CDR2 SQIVND (reference sequence). The CDR3 is 14 amino acids. The ends were cut back, 4 bases at V and 0 bases at J, with 10 bases in the middle. For the CDR3, the DNA is TGTGCCAGTAGTAAGGGGGGGGCCTCCTACGAGCAGTACTTC. Translation gives CASSKGGASYEQYF.

This chain uses TRBV19 with TRBJ2-5; TRBD2 aligns across 10 bases. Germline V CDR1 and CDR2: LNHDA, SQIVND (reference sequence). The CDR3 consists of 14 residues. Losses at the gene ends were 6 bases for V and 5 bases for J; bases not matched to a gene: 6. In nucleotides, the CDR3 is TGTGCCAGTAGCTCGACTAGCGGGTTGGAGACCCAGTACTTC. Protein: CASSSTSGLETQYF. Combining the CDR3 with reference TRBV19 and TRBJ2-5 gives the whole variable domain DGGITQSPKYLFRKEGQNVTLSCEQNLNHDAMYWYRQDPGQGLRLIYYSQIVNDFQKGDIAEGYSVSREKKESFPLTVTSAQKNPTAFYLCASSSTSGLETQYFGPGTRLLVL.

The V call is TRBV2, the J call TRBJ1-2; D is undetermined. Germline V gene lookup returns CDR1 SNHLY and CDR2 FYNNEI. The V end was cut by 1 base, the J end by 3 bases, with 9 bases between. The CDR3 is 14 amino acids. CDR3 nucleotide sequence: TGTGCCAGCAGTGAAGGCACAGAGTACTATGGCTACACCTTC. Translating gives CASSEGTEYYGYTF.

The chain links TRBV19 to TRBJ1-1; D is undetermined. This CDR3 spans 13 amino acids. V shed 5 bases and J shed 0 bases, with 7 bases lying between them. Looked up from germline, CDR1 is LNHDA and CDR2 is SQIVND (reference sequence). DNA for the CDR3: TGTGCCAGTAGTCTCGGTATGAACACTGAAGCTTTCTTT. Translated, it gives CASSLGMNTEAFF.

The rearrangement uses TRBV7-8 and TRBJ2-3, with D possibly matching TRBD2 (7 bases). Per the germline V gene, CDR1 is SGHVS and CDR2 is FQNEAQ. The CDR3 is 15 residues long. V lost 3 bases and J 5 bases, leaving 15 bases between the germline ends. CDR3 sequence: CASSLLGGRVDTQYF. CDR3 bases: TGTGCCAGCAGCTTGTTGGGGGGGCGGGTAGATACGCAGTATTTT.

V usage is TRBV27 and J usage is TRBJ2-3; 7 bases agree with TRBD2. J was trimmed by 2 bases and V by 2 bases; bases with no gene match: 4. The CDR3 length is 15 residues. Per germline, CDR1 MNHEY and CDR2 SMNVEV (reference sequence). Here the CDR3 DNA reads TGTGCCAGCAGTTTAGGAGCGGGGTTCACAGATACGCAGTATTTT. Residues: CASSLGAGFTDTQYF.

The chain has TRBV19 and TRBJ2-7; D is unresolved. V was pared by 4 bases and J by 0 bases, with 4 bases between. The CDR3 loop spans 12 amino acids. Germline-derived CDR1 and CDR2 are LNHDA and SQIVND (reference sequence). The CDR3 DNA reads as TGTGCCAGTAGTAGTTACTCCTACGAGCAGTACTTC. It specifies CASSSYSYEQYF. The variable domain in full, with the rest retrieved from reference TRBV19 and TRBJ2-7, is DGGITQSPKYLFRKEGQNVTLSCEQNLNHDAMYWYRQDPGQGLRLIYYSQIVNDFQKGDIAEGYSVSREKKESFPLTVTSAQKNPTAFYLCASSSYSYEQYFGPGTRLTVT.